These 30 T cell receptor beta chains originate from one sample sequenced in a study of early T cells in non-severe SARS-CoV-2 infection. TCRdb re-called the 5' RACE reads with MiXCR, one entry per CDR3 protein. The sample lists about 30,000 distinct CDR3 sequences, approximately 5% occurring once. The sequenced sample consisted of whole blood. These receptors were collected from an adult who was a healthcare worker with PCR-confirmed SARS-CoV-2 infection or an uninfected control (not recorded which).

V is TRBV11-2 and J is TRBJ2-3, with D possibly TRBD1 on 5 matching bases. The germline V gene encodes CDR1 SGHAT and CDR2 FQNNGV. Between the trimmed V and J ends, which lost 4 bases and 3 bases, there was a span of 8 bases. This CDR3 has 13 amino acids. In DNA form, the CDR3 reads TGTGCCAGCAGCTCAGGGTTTACAGATACGCAGTATTTT. Its translation: CASSSGFTDTQYF.

The chain recombines TRBV7-9 with TRBJ2-1; 7 bases are a match to TRBD2. CDR3 size: 14 residues. CDR1 is SEHNR and CDR2 is FQNEAQ in the germline V gene (reference sequence). The trim removed 8 bases at V and 7 bases at J, leaving 11 bases unmatched. CDR3 DNA: TGTGCCAGCTCCCTCGAGACTAGCATAAATGAGCAGTTCTTC. This encodes CASSLETSINEQFF.

This chain uses TRBV11-2 with TRBJ1-4; unclear D gene. CDR1 SGHAT and CDR2 FQNNGV come from the germline V gene. The V and J ends lost 3 bases and 5 bases respectively, with 1 base between them. The CDR3 covers 11 residues. CDR3 nucleotide sequence: TGTGCCAGCAGCTTGAATGAAAAACTGTTTTTT. This codes for CASSLNEKLFF.

Many counts were recorded for this clonotype. CDR3 coding DNA: TGTGCCAGCAGACCCGACAGGGTTGGGGCCAACGTCCTGACTTTC. Translation: CASRPDRVGANVLTF. The rearrangement joins TRBV6-2 or TRBV6-3 to TRBJ2-6, with 7 bases aligning to TRBD1. Germline CDR1 and CDR2: MNHEY and SVGEGT. CDR3 length: 15 amino acids. V gave up 6 bases and J gave up 3 bases; unmatched junction bases: 5.

This clonotype is medium-sized in the sample. J is TRBJ1-6 and V is TRBV5-5; perhaps TRBD1 as D (5 bases). This CDR3 is built from 14 residues. The V gene lost 0 bases and the J gene lost 10 bases, with 11 bases spanning the gap. Germline-derived CDR1 and CDR2 are SGHKS and YYEKEE (reference sequence). Here the CDR3 DNA reads TGTGCCAGCAGCTTGGGGCAGGGCCCATCACCCCTCCACTTT. Protein product: CASSLGQGPSPLHF.

This clonotype was found many times. V usage is TRBV2 and J usage is TRBJ2-6, with 7 bases matching TRBD1. The junction had 6 bases not matched to a gene; V was cut back by 11 bases and J by 2 bases. The CDR3 sequence is 14 residues long. Germline V CDR1 and CDR2: SNHLY, FYNNEI. CDR3 loop: CASLTGAGANVLTF. CDR3 nucleotide sequence: TGTGCCTCACTTACAGGGGCTGGGGCCAACGTCCTGACTTTC.

Comments on this clonotype: This sequence may be a read error, since a much larger clone differs from it by one base. The J gene is TRBJ2-2, the V gene TRBV13; 9 bases fit TRBD2. Germline-derived CDR1 and CDR2 are PRHDT and FYEKMQ (reference sequence). The V segment lost 5 bases and the J segment 6 bases; nucleotides outside the gene matches: 13. The CDR3 is 17 residues long. CDR3 sequence: CASSTSGTSGRSGELFF. The CDR3 nucleotides read TGTGCCAGCAGCACCTCTGGAACTAGCGGGCGGTCCGGGGAGCTGTTTTTT.

This clonotype was seen repeatedly, ten times or more. The genes are TRBV6-1 and TRBJ2-7; TRBD1 agrees at 7 bases. J was trimmed by 1 base and V by 2 bases; bases with no gene match: 5. The CDR3 consists of 15 residues. The germline V gene encodes CDR1 MNHNS and CDR2 SASEGT. The CDR3 sequence is CASSELTGDSYEQYF. As DNA, the CDR3 is TGTGCCAGCAGTGAACTAACAGGGGATTCCTACGAGCAGTACTTC.

This clonotype was detected many times. The J gene is TRBJ1-5, the V gene TRBV29-1; TRBD1 might be the D (6 bases). There are 14 residues in the CDR3. V was pared by 6 bases and J by 3 bases, with 15 bases between. The germline V gene has CDR1 SQVTM and CDR2 ANQGSEA. CDR3 nucleotide sequence: TGCAGCGTCTTGACAGGCGAGTTCAATCAGCCCCAGCATTTT. Translation gives CSVLTGEFNQPQHF.

The chain carries TRBV10-3 and TRBJ1-1; 8 bases align to TRBD1. This CDR3 has 16 amino acids. The germline CDR1 and CDR2 sequences are ENHRY and SYGVKD. The V and J ends lost 6 bases and 2 bases, in that order; junction bases with no gene match: 11. CDR3 DNA sequence: TGTGCCATCAGCCTTGACAGGGGCGTAGGCAACACTGAAGCTTTCTTT. This gives the protein CAISLDRGVGNTEAFF.

This clonotype came up many times. This chain uses TRBV11-2 with TRBJ2-7; 9 bases agree with TRBD1. The ends lost 2 bases at V and 7 bases at J; junction bases unmatched: 6. The germline V gene encodes CDR1 SGHAT and CDR2 FQNNGV. This CDR3 has 14 amino acids. CDR3 DNA sequence: TGTGCCAGCAGCTTAAAGGGACAGGGCTGGGAGCAGTACTTC. Its protein is CASSLKGQGWEQYF.

The rearrangement uses TRBV7-9 and TRBJ2-7; D remains ambiguous. The germline CDR1 and CDR2 sequences are SEHNR and FQNEAQ (reference sequence). The CDR3 covers 17 residues. V lost 2 bases and J lost 0, with 17 bases in between. This CDR3 is CASSLPLKTASSYEQYF. In nucleotides, the CDR3 is TGTGCCAGCAGCTTACCTCTAAAGACGGCGAGCTCCTACGAGCAGTACTTC.

This clonotype occurred many times. V is TRBV11-2 and J is TRBJ2-7; D is perhaps TRBD1 (5 bases). V was pared by 4 bases and J by 5 bases, with 24 bases between. CDR1 and CDR2 from the germline V gene are SGHAT and FQNNGV. This CDR3 region has 17 residues. CDR3 in amino acids: CASSSIGAAVKYDEQYF. The DNA of the CDR3 is TGTGCCAGCAGCTCCATTGGGGCGGCAGTTAAGTACGACGAGCAGTACTTC.

This clonotype was seen only a few times. J is TRBJ2-5 and V is TRBV5-1, with TRBD1 matching over 9 bases. The CDR3 is made up of 14 amino acids. V was clipped by 4 bases and J by 4 bases; unmatched bases: 5. CDR1 and CDR2 (germline): SGHRS, YFSETQ. This chain's CDR3 is CASSPGTGRETQYF. The DNA of the CDR3 is TGCGCCAGCAGCCCCGGGACAGGGCGAGAGACCCAGTACTTC.

This clonotype was detected ten times or more. V is TRBV6-4 and J is TRBJ2-2, with TRBD1 as a possible D gene (5 bases). From germline, CDR1 is MRHNA and CDR2 SNTAGT. Trimming pared 5 bases from V and 1 base from J, leaving 5 bases between. The CDR3 covers 13 residues. CDR3 DNA: TGTGCCAGCAGTACAGGGAACACCGGGGAGCTGTTTTTT. This translates into CASSTGNTGELFF.

This clonotype was observed at least ten times. The gene calls are TRBV28 and TRBJ1-3; a weak D match, TRBD1 (5 bases). Germline V CDR1 and CDR2: MDHEN, SYDVKM. V lost 6 bases and J lost 2, with 8 bases in between. This CDR3 contains 13 residues. The CDR3 DNA is TGTGCCAGCAGGGGGGAACCTGGAAACACCATATATTTT. As protein: CASRGEPGNTIYF.

This clonotype has at least ten counts. V and J are TRBV2 and TRBJ2-5; 8 bases are shared with TRBD1. The CDR3 is 14 residues long. CDR1 and CDR2 from the germline V gene are SNHLY and FYNNEI. After removal of 5 bases from V and 1 base from J, the junction contained 3 bases not matched to a gene. The CDR3 DNA reads TGTGCCAGCAGTACCGACAGGGGCCAAGAGACCCAGTACTTC. This sequence encodes CASSTDRGQETQYF.

This clonotype was counted between two and nine times. This sequence joins TRBV12-3 or TRBV12-4 and TRBJ1-4; D uncertain. The CDR3 length is 14 residues. V was trimmed by 5 bases and J by 5 bases, leaving 12 bases between them. The CDR3 region is CASSPGLRNEKLFF. The CDR3, as DNA: TGTGCCAGCAGTCCCGGATTGCGGAATGAAAAACTGTTTTTT.

The table lists this clonotype with a few counts. J is TRBJ2-7 and V is TRBV18; 7 bases fit TRBD1. This CDR3 spans 17 amino acids. Germline values: CDR1 KGHSH, CDR2 LQKENI. Trimming cost V 4 bases and J 3 bases; bases outside gene matches: 15. The CDR3 sequence: CASSLDREWGYYYEQYF. As DNA, the CDR3 is TGTGCCAGCTCACTCGACAGGGAATGGGGCTACTACTACGAGCAGTACTTC.

With respect to this clonotype: The junction differs from germline at one of its ends, possibly a read error. The rearrangement uses TRBV15 and TRBJ2-5; 9 positions match TRBD1. The CDR3 is 14 amino acids. Germline CDR1 and CDR2: LNHNV and YYDKDF (reference sequence). The CDR3 spells CVTSSTGGWETQYF. The CDR3 nucleotides are TGTGTCACCAGCAGTACAGGGGGCTGGGAGACCCAGTACTTC.

This clonotype came up many times. The J gene is TRBJ1-2, the V gene TRBV5-6, with a possible D match to TRBD1 (5 bases). Trimming took 0 bases from V and 0 from J, leaving 9 bases between them. The CDR3 runs to 15 residues. In germline, CDR1 is SGHDT, CDR2 YYEEEE. The DNA for the CDR3 is TGTGCCAGCAGCTTGGGGGACGCCGCTAACTATGGCTACACCTTC. Protein: CASSLGDAANYGYTF.

The J gene is TRBJ2-2, the V gene TRBV4-2, with D unresolved. The germline V and J ends were trimmed by 4 bases and 5 bases, with 11 bases remaining between them. The CDR3 totals 14 residues. Germline lookup yields CDR1 LGHNA and CDR2 YNFKEQ. CDR3 amino acids: CASSPQQFTGELFF. CDR3 sequence (DNA): TGTGCCAGCAGCCCCCAGCAGTTTACCGGGGAGCTGTTTTTT.

This clonotype was detected many times. This chain links TRBV11-2 with TRBJ2-1; no clear D. The CDR3 extends over 14 amino acids. The germline CDR1 and CDR2 sequences are SGHAT and FQNNGV. V dropped 3 bases and J dropped 4 bases, with 10 bases sitting between them. CDR3 sequence reads: CASSLDGPYNEQFF. As DNA, the CDR3 is TGTGCCAGCAGCTTGGACGGGCCATACAATGAGCAGTTCTTC.

The V gene is TRBV5-5, the J gene TRBJ2-1; either TRBD1 or TRBD2 may supply D (5 bases each). Germline assignment: CDR1 SGHKS and CDR2 YYEKEE (reference sequence). The length of the CDR3 is 16 residues. V was shortened by 1 base and J by 4 bases, with 15 bases between the two germline ends. This chain's CDR3 is CASSLLTRDLYNEQFF. The CDR3 nucleotides are TGTGCCAGCAGCTTGTTGACCAGGGACCTTTACAATGAGCAGTTCTTC.

CDR3 in DNA: TGCAGCGTCCTCAGAGCCGACACCGGGGAGCTGTTTTTT. Residues: CSVLRADTGELFF. The chain is built from TRBV29-1 and TRBJ2-2, with no clear D. V was pared by 6 bases and J by 3 bases, with 11 bases between. Per germline, CDR1 SQVTM and CDR2 ANQGSEA. CDR3 length: 13 amino acids.

This clonotype occurred a few times. V is TRBV20-1 and J is TRBJ2-4; 14 nucleotides match TRBD2. CDR3 length: 16 amino acids. V shed 6 bases and J 1 base; nucleotides not matched to a gene: 5. The germline V gene encodes CDR1 DFQATT and CDR2 SNEGSKA (reference sequence). CDR3 DNA sequence: TGCAGTGCCCAGACTAGCGGGGGGGTGGCCAAAAACATTCAGTACTTC. It specifies CSAQTSGGVAKNIQYF.

This clonotype was found many times. The chain employs TRBV12-3 or TRBV12-4 and TRBJ1-3; TRBD1 is a possible D gene (5 bases). The CDR3 has 15 amino acids. Trimming removed 6 bases from V and 3 bases from J, with 15 bases in between. The CDR3 DNA reads TGTGCCAGCAGGAACGAGGGACTTGATGGAAACACCATATATTTT. Translation: CASRNEGLDGNTIYF.

This clonotype was counted ten times or more. The chain joins TRBV7-8 to TRBJ1-6; 9 nucleotides agree with TRBD1. CDR1 is SGHVS, CDR2 FQNEAQ, per germline. Trimming at V came to 4 bases and at J to 13 bases, leaving 8 bases not matched to a gene. The CDR3 sequence is 14 residues long. The CDR3 DNA follows: TGTGCCAGCAGCTCCGGACAGGGGTGGACTCCCCTCCACTTT. Translated, it gives CASSSGQGWTPLHF.

This clonotype was detected once. The chain joins TRBV29-1 to TRBJ2-5; D ambiguous. Deletions cut 0 bases from V and 1 base from J, with 9 bases between. The CDR3 extends over 14 amino acids. Germline V gives CDR1 SQVTM, CDR2 ANQGSEA. CDR3 loop: CSVEDVASQETQYF. The CDR3, as DNA: TGCAGCGTTGAAGATGTAGCTTCCCAAGAGACCCAGTACTTC.

This clonotype was detected many times. The gene calls are TRBV20-1 and TRBJ2-7; D is unresolved. V lost 0 bases to trimming and J lost 3 bases, with 6 bases between them. Per the germline V gene, CDR1 is DFQATT and CDR2 is SNEGSKA (reference sequence). The length of the CDR3 is 12 residues. The CDR3 region has the DNA TGCAGTGCTAGAGATACGGACTACGAGCAGTACTTC. Translating it yields CSARDTDYEQYF.